This entry features one T cell receptor beta chain sequence. The authors' processing: The assay estimated nucleated cells by amplifying reference gene primers. Method: immunoSEQ multiplex PCR; TCRdb's copy keeps in-frame clones and lacks some. That table is the source of V, J and clone size, and D and trimming were worked out from the DNA. The sample records some 100,000 clones, 70% to 90% being singletons. This sample stems from a study of blood T cell repertoires in COVID-19. Turning to the study itself: Collection of acute and convalescent COVID-19 samples took place in the United States, Italy and Spain. Nucleic acid was either cDNA or gDNA, and it came from T cells, B-cell-depleted T cells, or PBMCs.

In germline, CDR1 is SGHTA, CDR2 FQGTGA. This CDR3 has 15 residues. Losses at the gene ends were 3 bases for V and 5 bases for J; bases not matched to a gene: 6. V usage is TRBV7-3 and J usage is TRBJ2-5; the match to TRBD1 covers 10 bases. Sequencing used peripheral blood. The TCR originated in a woman between 70 and 85 years old with acute or convalescent COVID-19. CDR3 DNA: TGTGCCAGCAGCTTGACGACAGGGGGCCTCGAGACCCAGTACTTC. Encoded protein: CASSLTTGGLETQYF.